Below, one T cell receptor (beta chain) is given with its context. Generated by immunoSEQ multiplex PCR, the TCRdb table keeps only in-frame clones and is missing some. In the table there are about 320,000 clones, about nine tenths of which are singletons. Participants had their cohort set by participant-reported clinical history. The data were obtained in a study of blood T cell repertoires in COVID-19. Study summary: Collection of acute and convalescent COVID-19 samples took place in the United States, Italy and Spain. PBMCs, B-cell-depleted T cells, or T cells were the source of the cDNA or gDNA that made up the material.

With 9 bases removed from V and 4 bases from J, the gap between germline ends came to 18 bases. CDR3 length equals 14 residues. CDR1 is SNHLY, CDR2 FYNNEI, per germline. The chain uses TRBV2 and TRBJ1-1, with D possibly being TRBD1 (6 bases). This TCR derives from a woman aged 18-29 years who had recovered from COVID-19. Material for sequencing was PBMCs or T cells enriched from blood (not recorded which). This chain's CDR3 is CASQGGGVGTEAFF. In nucleotides, the CDR3 is TGTGCCAGTCAAGGGGGAGGGGTTGGCACTGAAGCTTTCTTT.